The 13 T cell receptor beta chains reported below all come from one sample, sequenced in a study of T-cell memory formation after mild COVID-19. TCRdb passed the 5' RACE reads through MiXCR, listing each CDR3 protein once. The sample has about 560,000 distinct CDR3 sequences, 20% to 25% seen once. Sequencing used PBMCs or a T cell subset sorted from them (not recorded which). These receptors were collected from an adult woman who had mild COVID-19 (a few samples of this study predate the infection). Cell type and time point are not known.

This clonotype has a handful of counts. This chain joins TRBV27 and TRBJ1-5; D not resolved. The V end lost 7 bases, the J end lost 9 bases, and 16 bases lay between the germline ends. CDR3 length: 13 residues. Germline values: CDR1 MNHEY, CDR2 SMNVEV (reference sequence). CDR3 sequence reads: CASKLGGLGPQHF. The CDR3 nucleotides read TGTGCCAGCAAGCTAGGAGGGTTGGGGCCCCAGCATTTT.

This clonotype was seen a few times. The chain joins TRBV9 to TRBJ2-1; the match to TRBD2 covers 7 bases. V lost 0 bases, J lost 12 bases, and 9 bases stayed unmatched. The CDR3 sequence is 14 residues long. The V gene's germline CDR1 is SGDLS and CDR2 YYNGEE. As DNA, the CDR3 is TGTGCCAGCAGCGTAGATTCTAGCGGCGGCCCGCAGTTCTTC. This codes for CASSVDSSGGPQFF.

This clonotype was counted only a few times. This sequence joins TRBV9 and TRBJ1-1; D is ambiguous. V gave up 0 bases and J gave up 4 bases, with 10 bases separating them. The CDR3 consists of 14 residues. Germline CDR1 reads SGDLS; CDR2 reads YYNGEE. CDR3 in amino acids: CASSVEGLVTEAFF. Here the CDR3 DNA reads TGTGCCAGCAGCGTAGAGGGTTTGGTCACTGAAGCTTTCTTT.

This chain connects TRBV6-6 to TRBJ2-7; D is unresolved. The CDR3 covers 14 residues. Trimming shortened V by 2 bases and J by 0 bases, and 8 bases separated the two germline ends. The germline gives CDR1 MNHNY, CDR2 SVGAGI (reference sequence). The CDR3 nucleotides are TGTGCCAGCAGTTACGGGGATAGCTCCTACGAGCAGTACTTC. Amino acid sequence: CASSYGDSSYEQYF.

In this sample, this clonotype turned up a few times. V usage is TRBV7-2 and J usage is TRBJ2-5, with a weak D call TRBD2 (6 bases). In germline, CDR1 is SGHTA, CDR2 FQGNSA. V was shortened by 1 base and J by 4 bases, with 13 bases between the two germline ends. CDR3 size: 15 residues. CDR3 DNA: TGTGCCAGCAGCTTAGATCACCGGGGGAGAGAGACCCAGTACTTC. Translating it yields CASSLDHRGRETQYF.

The rearrangement joins TRBV9 to TRBJ2-2; unclear D gene. This CDR3 is 14 amino acids long. The germline V gene encodes CDR1 SGDLS and CDR2 YYNGEE. V gave up 0 bases and J gave up 6 bases, with 9 bases separating them. The CDR3 sequence is CASSVDFSAGELFF. Written as DNA, the CDR3 is TGTGCCAGCAGCGTAGATTTTTCGGCCGGGGAGCTGTTTTTT.

The J gene is TRBJ2-7, the V gene TRBV6-6; D is tentatively TRBD1 or TRBD2 (5 bases each). Looked up from germline, CDR1 is MNHNY and CDR2 is SVGAGI (reference sequence). The CDR3 has 15 residues. Trimming pared 7 bases from V and 0 bases from J, leaving 16 bases between. The chain's CDR3 is CASTPRSGHSYEQYF. DNA of the CDR3: TGTGCCAGCACCCCCCGAAGCGGACACTCCTACGAGCAGTACTTC.

The chain is built from TRBV11-2 and TRBJ2-7; 13 bases align to TRBD2. Germline lookup yields CDR1 SGHAT and CDR2 FQNNGV. The CDR3 is 17 amino acids. V shed 1 base and J 2 bases; nucleotides not matched to a gene: 5. CDR3 amino acids: CASSLVGLAGIPYEQYF. The CDR3, as DNA: TGTGCCAGCAGCTTAGTGGGACTAGCGGGGATACCCTACGAGCAGTACTTC.

A few counts support this clonotype. The genes are TRBV6-2 or TRBV6-3 and TRBJ2-7, with 7 bases identical to TRBD1. V was clipped by 8 bases and J by 1 base; unmatched bases: 5. CDR3 length: 13 amino acids. The germline gives CDR1 MNHEY, CDR2 SVGEGT. The CDR3 bases are TGTGCCAGCCGGGGACAGAGGTCCTACGAGCAGTACTTC. It translates to CASRGQRSYEQYF.

This chain joins TRBV27 and TRBJ2-7, with D possibly being TRBD2 (6 bases). There are 15 residues in the CDR3. Per germline, CDR1 MNHEY and CDR2 SMNVEV (reference sequence). With 7 bases removed from V and 3 bases from J, the gap between germline ends came to 19 bases. The CDR3 region is CASKHAGTGNYEQYF. DNA of the CDR3: TGTGCCAGCAAGCACGCCGGGACTGGAAACTACGAGCAGTACTTC.

The rearrangement uses TRBV9 and TRBJ2-2; D perhaps matches TRBD1 (6 bases). Trimming took 3 bases from V and 3 from J, leaving 15 bases between them. Germline loops: CDR1 SGDLS, CDR2 YYNGEE. This CDR3 is built from 16 residues. The CDR3: CASSGSADRYTGELFF. The CDR3 nucleotides are TGTGCCAGCAGCGGCAGTGCGGACAGATACACCGGGGAGCTGTTTTTT. Supplemented by reference TRBV9 and TRBJ2-2, the full variable domain reads DSGVTQTPKHLITATGQRVTLRCSPRSGDLSVYWYQQSLDQGLQFLIQYYNGEERAKGNILERFSAQQFPDLHSELNLSSLELGDSALYFCASSGSADRYTGELFFGEGSRLTVL.

This clonotype has more than one count but fewer than ten. The chain recombines TRBV7-2 with TRBJ2-7; 11 bases are a match to TRBD2. CDR1 is SGHTA, CDR2 FQGNSA, per germline. The ends lost 5 bases at V and 2 bases at J; junction bases unmatched: 2. This CDR3 spans 14 amino acids. CDR3 sequence reads: CASSAGLAAYEQYF. The CDR3 DNA sequence: TGTGCCAGCAGCGCGGGACTAGCGGCCTACGAGCAGTACTTC.

This clonotype was observed a few times. The chain recombines TRBV12-3 or TRBV12-4 with TRBJ1-5; no clear D gene. V lost 3 bases to trimming and J lost 8 bases, with 8 bases between them. The CDR3 is made up of 12 amino acids. CDR3 bases: TGTGCCAGCAGTTTCAGTGTGGAGCCCCAGCATTTT. Translation: CASSFSVEPQHF.